The 5 T cell receptor beta chains reported below all come from one sample, sequenced in a study of blood T cell repertoires in COVID-19. Produced via immunoSEQ multiplex PCR; TCRdb's table is partial and in-frame only. This table has almost 200,000 clones, about four fifths appearing once. The sequencing sample was made of peripheral blood. These receptor sequences come from a woman aged 40 to 49 with COVID-19, enrolled during active disease.

J is TRBJ2-2 and V is TRBV5-1; 11 bases line up with TRBD2. The CDR3 sequence is 17 residues long. V dropped 6 bases and J dropped 3; count of bases not matched to a gene: 10. CDR1 is SGHRS and CDR2 is YFSETQ in the germline V gene. The CDR3 spells CASNPGTSGIYTGELFF. CDR3 in DNA: TGCGCCAGCAATCCCGGGACTAGCGGAATATACACCGGGGAGCTGTTTTTT.

Worth noting for this clone: This may be a read error: a much more frequent sequence differs by one nucleotide. The chain uses TRBV9 and TRBJ2-1; 14 bases match TRBD2. V lost 4 bases, J lost 3 bases, and 3 bases stayed unmatched. The CDR3 spans 16 residues. Germline CDR1 is SGDLS and CDR2 is YYNGEE. The CDR3 protein is CASSPGTSGSYNEQFF. In DNA form, the CDR3 reads TGTGCCAGCAGCCCCGGGACTAGCGGGAGCTACAATGAGCAGTTCTTC.

This clone was picked up many times. Other DNA sequences in this specimen translate into the identical CDR3. The V and J genes are TRBV9 and TRBJ2-7, with a weak D call TRBD1 (6 bases). The CDR3 has 14 amino acids. Germline V gene lookup returns CDR1 SGDLS and CDR2 YYNGEE. Trimming left V 4 bases short and J 3 bases short, with 14 bases between. The CDR3 here is CASSPPGHHYEQYF. The CDR3, as DNA: TGTGCCAGCAGCCCGCCGGGACACCACTACGAGCAGTACTTC. The complete variable domain, with remaining parts taken from reference TRBV9 and TRBJ2-7, reads DSGVTQTPKHLITATGQRVTLRCSPRSGDLSVYWYQQSLDQGLQFLIQYYNGEERAKGNILERFSAQQFPDLHSELNLSSLELGDSALYFCASSPPGHHYEQYFGPGTRLTVT.

This clone was detected once. The rearrangement uses TRBV4-3 and TRBJ2-7; 8 bases map to TRBD2. CDR3 length: 15 residues. V lost 3 bases, J lost 4 bases, and 8 bases stayed unmatched. Germline assignment: CDR1 LGHNA and CDR2 YSLEER. The CDR3 DNA sequence: TGCGCCAGCAGCCATTTGAGTAGCGGGGAATACGAGCAGTACTTC. This encodes CASSHLSSGEYEQYF.

The CDR3 protein is CASRRARWDRDTQYF. CDR3 in DNA: TGTGCCAGCAGACGTGCTCGATGGGACAGGGATACGCAGTATTTT. The chain couples TRBV6-5 to TRBJ2-3; 8 bases are shared with TRBD1. The CDR3 contains 15 residues. The germline V gene encodes CDR1 MNHEY and CDR2 SVGAGI. V gave up 6 bases and J gave up 6 bases; unmatched junction bases: 11.